This T cell receptor (beta chain) was recorded in a study of shared clonotypes between healthy human individuals. Study overall: CD4 naive and CD4 memory each took three plates per donor, while CD8 naive took two and CD8 memory one.

Generated by immunoSEQ multiplex PCR, the TCRdb table keeps only in-frame clones and is missing some. The table includes some 1.4 million clones, roughly 97% detected once. Worth noting for this clone: The antigen is unknown.

The study separated CD4+ cells into CD45RA+ naive and CD45RA-negative memory subsets. Study results and limitations: Among non-shared clonotypes, generation probabilities were lower than among those shared by all four donors.

CDR1 is SGHNT and CDR2 is YYREEE in the germline V gene (reference sequence). V lost 0 bases, J lost 2 bases, and 9 bases lay in between. The CDR3 covers 14 residues. The chain uses TRBV5-4 and TRBJ2-7; perhaps TRBD2 as D (6 bases). The sequence came from a man aged 25-45 years in good health. Specimen: naive CD4+ T cells sorted from blood. Regarding subset: CD45RA+ positively selected. The CDR3 reads CASSLEPSAYEQYF. The CDR3 nucleotides read TGTGCCAGCAGCTTGGAACCTAGCGCCTACGAGCAGTACTTC.